These T cell receptor beta chains were read from a single sample in a study of identical twins. TCRdb itself ran the 5' RACE reads through MiXCR, one entry per CDR3 protein. Here the sample spans a few hundred thousand distinct CDR3 sequences, approximately 18% being singletons. The specimen was naive T cells sorted from blood. These receptors were taken from a man aged 45-65 years in good health. The CDR3 runs from the conserved cysteine through the conserved F or W. Each record gives: V gene, D gene, clone size, J gene, CDR3 protein, CDR3 DNA. D genes are given only for firm matches. Only some rows state a clone size, as once, few, many or a class for expanded clones.

>TRBV9|TRBD2|many|TRBJ2-1
CASSGWTSGYNEQFF
TGTGCCAGCAGCGGCTGGACTAGCGGTTACAATGAGCAGTTCTTC
>TRBV12-3/TRBV12-4|NA|NA|TRBJ2-6
CASSLAAGANVLTF
TGTGCCAGCAGTTTAGCGGCCGGGGCCAACGTCCTGACTTTC
>TRBV28|NA|NA|TRBJ2-3
CATNRAITDTQYF
TGTGCCACCAACAGGGCGATCACAGATACGCAGTATTTT
>TRBV12-3/TRBV12-4|NA|NA|TRBJ2-2
CASSLSRGELFF
TGTGCCAGCAGTTTGTCCCGCGGGGAGCTGTTTTTT
>TRBV20-1|TRBD2|NA|TRBJ2-7
CSARELAGGPEQYF
TGCAGTGCTAGAGAACTAGCGGGGGGCCCCGAGCAGTACTTC
>TRBV4-2|NA|many|TRBJ2-7
CASSQGSFSEQYF
TGTGCCAGCAGCCAAGGTTCTTTTTCCGAGCAGTACTTC
>TRBV11-2|TRBD2|many|TRBJ2-3
CASSLGTSGGYPSVLDTQYF
TGTGCCAGCAGCTTAGGGACTAGCGGGGGTTACCCGTCCGTTCTAGACACGCAGTATTTT
>TRBV6-1|TRBD1|few|TRBJ2-7
CASSRTTLGQLSYEQYF
TGTGCCAGCAGCCGAACCACACTGGGACAGCTCTCCTACGAGCAGTACTTC
>TRBV29-1|NA|many|TRBJ2-1
CSVVRDNEQFF
TGCAGCGTTGTCAGGGACAATGAGCAGTTCTTC
>TRBV14|TRBD2|NA|TRBJ2-1
CASSPGIILAGGEQFF
TGTGCCAGCAGCCCCGGGATTATCCTAGCGGGAGGAGAGCAGTTCTTC
>TRBV29-1|NA|NA|TRBJ2-3
CSVEDSTDTQYF
TGCAGCGTTGAAGATAGCACAGATACGCAGTATTTT
>TRBV20-1|NA|few|TRBJ2-7
CSAKYRQNAYEQYF
TGCAGTGCTAAATACCGACAGAATGCCTACGAGCAGTACTTC
>TRBV29-1|NA|few|TRBJ2-5
CSVAREPSWTQYF
TGCAGCGTAGCCAGGGAGCCGTCATGGACCCAGTACTTC
>TRBV15|NA|NA|TRBJ1-4
CATSRPTEVEKLFF
TGTGCCACCAGCAGGCCTACCGAGGTTGAAAAACTGTTTTTT
>TRBV4-1|NA|many|TRBJ2-3
CASSQEAEPTDTQYF
TGCGCCAGCAGCCAAGAAGCGGAACCGACAGATACGCAGTATTTT
>TRBV30|NA|NA|TRBJ1-2
CAWSVTGLYGYTF
TGTGCCTGGAGTGTAACGGGCCTCTATGGCTACACCTTC
>TRBV6-1|NA|many|TRBJ2-7
CASRRGLPSSYEQYF
TGTGCCAGCAGAAGGGGACTCCCGAGCTCCTACGAGCAGTACTTC
>TRBV4-3|NA|NA|TRBJ2-5
CASSQGDRISPGGQETQYF
TGCGCCAGCAGCCAAGGGGACAGAATCTCACCGGGGGGTCAAGAGACCCAGTACTTC
>TRBV29-1|NA|few|TRBJ2-1
CSVQQVYNEQFF
TGCAGCGTCCAACAGGTTTACAATGAGCAGTTCTTC
>TRBV27|TRBD2|few|TRBJ2-1
CASSFSSGAYNEQFF
TGTGCCAGCAGTTTTTCAAGCGGGGCTTACAATGAGCAGTTCTTC